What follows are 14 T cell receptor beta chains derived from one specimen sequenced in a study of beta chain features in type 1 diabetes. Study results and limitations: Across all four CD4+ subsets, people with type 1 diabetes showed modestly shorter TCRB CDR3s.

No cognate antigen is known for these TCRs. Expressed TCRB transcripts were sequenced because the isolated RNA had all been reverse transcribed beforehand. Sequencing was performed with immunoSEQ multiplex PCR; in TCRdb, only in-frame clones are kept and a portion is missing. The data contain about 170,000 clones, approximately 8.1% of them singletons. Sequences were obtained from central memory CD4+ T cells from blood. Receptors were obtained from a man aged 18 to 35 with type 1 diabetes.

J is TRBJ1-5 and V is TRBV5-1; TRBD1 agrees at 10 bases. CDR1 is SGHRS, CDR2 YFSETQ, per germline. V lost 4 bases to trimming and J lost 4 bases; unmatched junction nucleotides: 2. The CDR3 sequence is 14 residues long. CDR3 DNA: TGCGCCAGCAGCAGGACAGGGGGAAATCAGCCCCAGCATTTT. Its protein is CASSRTGGNQPQHF. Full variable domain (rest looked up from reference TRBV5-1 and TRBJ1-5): KAGVTQTPRYLIKTRGQQVTLSCSPISGHRSVSWYQQTPGQGLQFLFEYFSETQRNKGNFPGRFSGRQFSNSRSEMNVSTLELGDSALYLCASSRTGGNQPQHFGDGTRLSIL.

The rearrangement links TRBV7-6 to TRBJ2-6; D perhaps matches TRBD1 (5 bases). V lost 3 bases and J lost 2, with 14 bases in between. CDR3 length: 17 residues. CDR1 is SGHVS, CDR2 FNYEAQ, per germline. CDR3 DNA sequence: TGTGCCAGCAGCTTGGCACTCCCAGGGACTGGGGCCAACGTCCTGACTTTC. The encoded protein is CASSLALPGTGANVLTF. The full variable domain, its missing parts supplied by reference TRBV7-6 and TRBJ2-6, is GAGVSQSPRYKVTKRGQDVALRCDPISGHVSLYWYRQALGQGPEFLTYFNYEAQQDKSGLPNDRFSAERPEGSISTLTIQRTEQRDSAMYRCASSLALPGTGANVLTFGAGSRLTVL.

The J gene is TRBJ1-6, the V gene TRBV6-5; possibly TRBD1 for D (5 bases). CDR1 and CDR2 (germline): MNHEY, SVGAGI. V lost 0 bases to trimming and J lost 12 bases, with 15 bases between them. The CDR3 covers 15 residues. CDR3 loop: CASSYSIQGGLPLHF. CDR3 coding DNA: TGTGCCAGCAGTTACTCGATTCAGGGAGGTTTACCCCTCCACTTT.

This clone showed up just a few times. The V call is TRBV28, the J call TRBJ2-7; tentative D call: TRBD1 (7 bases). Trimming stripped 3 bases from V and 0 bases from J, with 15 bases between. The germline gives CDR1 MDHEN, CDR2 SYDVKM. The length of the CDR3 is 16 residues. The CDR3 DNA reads TGTGCCAGCAGTTTGGCGGGACAGAGCAGCTCCTACGAGCAGTACTTC. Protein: CASSLAGQSSSYEQYF.

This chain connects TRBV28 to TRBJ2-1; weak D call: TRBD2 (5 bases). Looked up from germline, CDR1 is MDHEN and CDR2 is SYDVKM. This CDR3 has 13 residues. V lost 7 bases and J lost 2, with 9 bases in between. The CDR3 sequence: CASISSAYNEQFF. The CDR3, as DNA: TGTGCCAGCATTAGTAGCGCCTACAATGAGCAGTTCTTC. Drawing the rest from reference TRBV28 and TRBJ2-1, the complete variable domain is DVKVTQSSRYLVKRTGEKVFLECVQDMDHENMFWYRQDPGLGLRLIYFSYDVKMKEKGDIPEGYSVSREKKERFSLILESASTNQTSMYLCASISSAYNEQFFGPGTRLTVL.

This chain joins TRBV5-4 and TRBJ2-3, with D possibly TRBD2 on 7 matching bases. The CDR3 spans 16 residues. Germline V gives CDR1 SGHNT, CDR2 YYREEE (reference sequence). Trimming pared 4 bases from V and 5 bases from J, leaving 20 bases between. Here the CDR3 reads CASSLRRGGLEDTQYF. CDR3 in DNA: TGTGCCAGCAGCCTGCGGAGGGGGGGGTTGGAAGATACGCAGTATTTT. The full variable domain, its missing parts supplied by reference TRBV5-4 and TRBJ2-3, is ETGVTQSPTHLIKTRGQQVTLRCSSQSGHNTVSWYQQALGQGPQFIFQYYREEENGRGNFPPRFSGLQFPNYSSELNVNALELDDSALYLCASSLRRGGLEDTQYFGPGTRLTVL.

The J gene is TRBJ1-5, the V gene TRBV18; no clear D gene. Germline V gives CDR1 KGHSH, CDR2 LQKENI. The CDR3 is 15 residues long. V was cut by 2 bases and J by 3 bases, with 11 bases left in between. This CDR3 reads CASSPSGEVNQPQHF. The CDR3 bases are TGTGCCAGCTCACCAAGTGGGGAGGTCAATCAGCCCCAGCATTTT.

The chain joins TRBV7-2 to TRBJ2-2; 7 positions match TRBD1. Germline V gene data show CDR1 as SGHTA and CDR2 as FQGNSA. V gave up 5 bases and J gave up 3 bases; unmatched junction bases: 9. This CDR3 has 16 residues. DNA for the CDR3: TGTGCCAGCAGCGATCGAGGGGGCGCGCACACCGGGGAGCTGTTTTTT. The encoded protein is CASSDRGGAHTGELFF.

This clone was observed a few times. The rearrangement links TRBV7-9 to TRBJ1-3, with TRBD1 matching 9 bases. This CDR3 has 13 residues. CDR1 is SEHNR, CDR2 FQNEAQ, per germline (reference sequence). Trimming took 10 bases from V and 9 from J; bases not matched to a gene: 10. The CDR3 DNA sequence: TGTGCCACCGAATTTGGGACAGGGCGCACCATATATTTT. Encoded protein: CATEFGTGRTIYF.

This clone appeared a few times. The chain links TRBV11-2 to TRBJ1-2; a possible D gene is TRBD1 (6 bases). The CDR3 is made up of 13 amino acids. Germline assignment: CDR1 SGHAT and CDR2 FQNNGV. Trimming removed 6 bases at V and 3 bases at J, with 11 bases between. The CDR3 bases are TGTGCCAGCAGTCCGCAGGGGTACTATGGCTACACCTTC. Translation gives CASSPQGYYGYTF.

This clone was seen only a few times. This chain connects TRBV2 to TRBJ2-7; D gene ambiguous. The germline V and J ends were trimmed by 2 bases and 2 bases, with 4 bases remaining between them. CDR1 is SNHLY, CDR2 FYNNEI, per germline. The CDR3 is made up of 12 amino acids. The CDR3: CASSEYTYEQYF. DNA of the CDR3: TGTGCCAGCAGTGAATATACCTACGAGCAGTACTTC.

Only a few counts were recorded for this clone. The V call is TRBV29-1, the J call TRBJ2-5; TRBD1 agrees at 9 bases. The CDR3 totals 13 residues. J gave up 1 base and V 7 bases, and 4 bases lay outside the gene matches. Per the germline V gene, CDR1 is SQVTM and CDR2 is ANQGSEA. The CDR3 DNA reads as TGCAGCGGATGGACAGGGGTCCAAGAGACCCAGTACTTC. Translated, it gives CSGWTGVQETQYF.

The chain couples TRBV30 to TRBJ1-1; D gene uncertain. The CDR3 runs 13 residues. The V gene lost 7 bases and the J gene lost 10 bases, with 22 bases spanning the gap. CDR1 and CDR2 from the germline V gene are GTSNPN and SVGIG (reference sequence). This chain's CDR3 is CAFSSMAGIGAFF. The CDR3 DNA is TGTGCCTTTTCTAGCATGGCAGGTATTGGAGCTTTCTTT.

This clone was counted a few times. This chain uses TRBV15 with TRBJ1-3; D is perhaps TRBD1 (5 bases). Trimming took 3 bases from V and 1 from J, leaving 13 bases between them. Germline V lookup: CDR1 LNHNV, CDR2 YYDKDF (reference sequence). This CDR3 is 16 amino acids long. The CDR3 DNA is TGTGCCACCAGCAGTAGGGGACTGGGTTCTGGAAACACCATATATTTT. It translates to CATSSRGLGSGNTIYF.